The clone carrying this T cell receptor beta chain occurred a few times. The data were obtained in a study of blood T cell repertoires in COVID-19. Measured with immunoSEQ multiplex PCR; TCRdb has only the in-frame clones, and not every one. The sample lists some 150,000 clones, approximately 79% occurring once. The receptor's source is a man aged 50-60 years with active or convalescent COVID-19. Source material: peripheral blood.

The CDR3 loop is CASSPPGSRAGNTIYF. CDR3 nucleotide sequence: TGTGCCAGCTCACCACCGGGGAGTCGGGCTGGAAACACCATATATTTT. The V call is TRBV18, the J call TRBJ1-3; D is ambiguous. CDR1 is KGHSH, CDR2 LQKENI, per germline. V was trimmed by 0 bases and J by 2 bases, leaving 11 bases between them. The CDR3 covers 16 residues.